One sample yielded the 21 T cell receptor beta chains listed below, sequenced in a study of OX40 agonist ivuxolimab in advanced cancers. This table comes from immunoSEQ multiplex PCR, and its TCRdb copy is limited to in-frame clones, with some not included. The table has about 19,000 clones, roughly 88% seen once. Sample: CD4+ or CD8+ T cells sorted from blood, taken in a trial of the OX40 agonist ivuxolimab. The receptors derive from an adult with an advanced solid tumor such as melanoma, head and neck, liver or kidney cancer.

This chain links TRBV7-9 with TRBJ1-3; D is perhaps TRBD1 (5 bases). Trimming took off 1 base at V and 0 bases at J, with 13 bases between the two ends. Germline CDR1 and CDR2: SEHNR and FQNEAQ (reference sequence). This CDR3 has 17 residues. The CDR3 nucleotides are TGTGCCAGCAGCTTAGTAGGGACGTCGTTCTCTGGAAACACCATATATTTT. It is translated as CASSLVGTSFSGNTIYF.

This chain links TRBV2 with TRBJ2-1; D may be TRBD1 or TRBD2 (5 bases each). The CDR3 runs to 17 residues. Germline V lookup: CDR1 SNHLY, CDR2 FYNNEI. Trimming removed 11 bases from V and 0 bases from J, with 23 bases in between. The CDR3 nucleotides read TGTGCCGGACGGGGCCTCTTGTGGGGCCTCTCCTACAATGAGCAGTTCTTC. The encoded protein is CAGRGLLWGLSYNEQFF.

The chain uses TRBV11-2 and TRBJ1-1; tentatively, D is TRBD1 (5 bases). CDR1 is SGHAT and CDR2 is FQNNGV in the germline V gene. The CDR3 extends over 12 amino acids. V gave up 11 bases and J gave up 6 bases, with 16 bases separating them. This CDR3 reads CAVGWGIAEAFF. CDR3 nucleotides: TGTGCCGTAGGGTGGGGGATCGCTGAAGCTTTCTTT.

This rearrangement joins TRBV28 to TRBJ1-1; TRBD1 matches 8 bases. The germline CDR1 and CDR2 sequences are MDHEN and SYDVKM. The CDR3 covers 16 residues. V lost 3 bases to trimming and J lost 6 bases; unmatched junction nucleotides: 12. CDR3 sequence reads: CASSFRTGRIPPEAFF. The CDR3 coding sequence is TGTGCCAGCAGTTTCAGGACAGGGAGAATCCCCCCTGAAGCTTTCTTT.

The genes are TRBV2 and TRBJ2-1; 7 bases fit TRBD2. CDR3 size: 15 residues. Germline V gene data show CDR1 as SNHLY and CDR2 as FYNNEI. The ends lost 5 bases at V and 8 bases at J; junction bases unmatched: 12. The CDR3 nucleotides read TGTGCCAGCAGTCCAGCGGGGAGCCGGATCGATGAGCAGTTCTTC. Translating it yields CASSPAGSRIDEQFF.

The chain links TRBV19 to TRBJ1-6; the match to TRBD1 covers 7 bases. The CDR3 consists of 15 residues. CDR1 is LNHDA, CDR2 SQIVND, per germline (reference sequence). V was clipped by 5 bases and J by 7 bases; unmatched bases: 8. The CDR3 loop is CASSVAGTENSPLHF. In DNA form, the CDR3 reads TGTGCCAGTAGTGTCGCCGGGACAGAGAATTCACCCCTCCACTTT. Looking up the rest from reference TRBV19 and TRBJ1-6 gives the full variable domain: DGGITQSPKYLFRKEGQNVTLSCEQNLNHDAMYWYRQDPGQGLRLIYYSQIVNDFQKGDIAEGYSVSREKKESFPLTVTSAQKNPTAFYLCASSVAGTENSPLHFGNGTRLTVT.

The chain carries TRBV7-8 and TRBJ2-7; TRBD2 is a possible D gene (5 bases). Germline CDR1 and CDR2: SGHVS and FQNEAQ. The V and J ends lost 2 bases and 2 bases respectively, with 7 bases between them. The length of the CDR3 is 13 residues. In DNA, the CDR3 is TGTGCCAGCAGCTTAAGAGGGCCCTACGAGCAGTACTTC. Protein sequence: CASSLRGPYEQYF.

The V gene is TRBV9, the J gene TRBJ2-7; D assignment may be TRBD1 or TRBD2 (5 bases each). The CDR3 totals 15 residues. Trimming stripped 0 bases from V and 2 bases from J, with 12 bases between. In germline, CDR1 is SGDLS, CDR2 YYNGEE. The CDR3 loop reads CASSVGKGRAYEQYF. CDR3 in DNA: TGTGCCAGCAGCGTAGGGAAGGGACGAGCCTACGAGCAGTACTTC.

The chain joins TRBV19 to TRBJ2-7, with TRBD1 identical over 8 bases. V was clipped by 9 bases and J by 2 bases; unmatched bases: 3. The CDR3 has 12 residues. Germline CDR1 and CDR2: LNHDA and SQIVND (reference sequence). The CDR3 loop is CASGTGTYEQYF. The CDR3 nucleotides read TGTGCCAGCGGGACAGGTACCTACGAGCAGTACTTC.

V is TRBV4-1 and J is TRBJ1-5; D is uncertain. In germline, CDR1 is MGHRA, CDR2 YSYEKL. Between the trimmed V and J ends, which lost 1 base and 1 base, there was a span of 5 bases. The CDR3 is made up of 14 amino acids. The CDR3 region has the DNA TGCGCCAGCAGCCAAGGACGGAGCAATCAGCCCCAGCATTTT. It yields the protein CASSQGRSNQPQHF.

DNA for the CDR3: TGTGCCAGCAGCCAAGAGGTAGGCAGCTCCTACGAGCAGTACTTC. Amino acid sequence: CASSQEVGSSYEQYF. The V call is TRBV4-2, the J call TRBJ2-7; D is ambiguous. The CDR3 has 15 amino acids. Germline-derived CDR1 and CDR2 are LGHNA and YNFKEQ. V shed 0 bases and J shed 0 bases, with 9 bases lying between them.

J is TRBJ1-6 and V is TRBV19; D uncertain. Per germline, CDR1 LNHDA and CDR2 SQIVND (reference sequence). V gave up 3 bases and J gave up 5 bases, with 11 bases separating them. The CDR3 totals 15 residues. DNA of the CDR3: TGTGCCAGTAGTATCGCCGGGAACGATAATTCACCCCTCCACTTT. Its translation: CASSIAGNDNSPLHF.

The rearrangement links TRBV30 to TRBJ2-5; D might be TRBD2 (5 bases). Germline V lookup: CDR1 GTSNPN, CDR2 SVGIG (reference sequence). CDR3 size: 15 residues. V gave up 3 bases and J gave up 2 bases, with 16 bases separating them. CDR3 DNA sequence: TGTGCCTGGAGGAGGGAGTGGTCCTGGCAAGAGACCCAGTACTTC. Its protein is CAWRREWSWQETQYF.

The chain employs TRBV11-2 and TRBJ2-3, with 7 positions matching TRBD2. The V gene end was trimmed by 3 bases and the J gene end by 5 bases; junction bases not matched to a gene: 5. The CDR3 has 14 amino acids. CDR1 is SGHAT, CDR2 FQNNGV, per germline. The CDR3 region has the DNA TGTGCCAGCAGCTTCGGACTAGTACAAGATACGCAGTATTTT. Amino acid sequence: CASSFGLVQDTQYF.

This clone was recorded once. This chain uses TRBV6-1 with TRBJ2-5; a possible D gene is TRBD1 (6 bases). V was pared by 6 bases and J by 11 bases, with 13 bases between. This CDR3 has 11 residues. From germline, CDR1 is MNHNS and CDR2 SASEGT. The CDR3 DNA follows: TGTGCCAGCAGCACAGGGTATGAGCAGTACTTC. Protein sequence: CASSTGYEQYF.

V is TRBV7-9 and J is TRBJ2-3; D not certain. The V end lost 2 bases, the J end lost 0 bases, and 6 bases lay between the germline ends. This CDR3 has 14 residues. Germline V gene data show CDR1 as SEHNR and CDR2 as FQNEAQ (reference sequence). CDR3 bases: TGTGCCAGCAGCTTACTTGGGAGCACAGATACGCAGTATTTT. It yields the protein CASSLLGSTDTQYF.

The V call is TRBV4-1, the J call TRBJ2-7; TRBD2 aligns across 8 bases. The germline V gene has CDR1 MGHRA and CDR2 YSYEKL. CDR3 length: 15 residues. V gave up 5 bases and J gave up 1 base; unmatched junction bases: 7. The CDR3: CASSGPSGPSYEQYF. CDR3 nucleotides: TGCGCCAGCAGCGGGCCTAGCGGGCCATCCTACGAGCAGTACTTC.

The chain uses TRBV4-2 and TRBJ2-1; D not certain. The V gene lost 0 bases and the J gene lost 0 bases, with 6 bases spanning the gap. The CDR3 runs to 15 residues. Germline V CDR1 and CDR2: LGHNA, YNFKEQ. In nucleotides, the CDR3 is TGTGCCAGCAGCCAAGATTGGGGCTCCTACAATGAGCAGTTCTTC. Protein sequence: CASSQDWGSYNEQFF.

The chain employs TRBV28 and TRBJ1-1; the match to TRBD1 covers 10 bases. Germline CDR1 and CDR2: MDHEN and SYDVKM. This CDR3 spans 18 amino acids. Trimming took 1 base from V and 1 from J; bases not matched to a gene: 9. The CDR3 DNA reads as TGTGCCAGCAGTTTATCGTGGGACAGGGGATTCGAGAACACTGAAGCTTTCTTT. As protein: CASSLSWDRGFENTEAFF.

The CDR3 reads CASSLLGPNDYGYTF. The DNA for the CDR3 is TGTGCCAGCAGCTTACTGGGGCCGAACGATTATGGCTACACCTTC. The V call is TRBV7-1, the J call TRBJ1-2; possibly TRBD1 for D (5 bases). TRBV7-1 counts as an open reading frame of uncertain function. This CDR3 comprises 15 residues. V lost 4 bases and J 5 bases, leaving 17 bases between the germline ends.

The table lists this clone with a few counts. The genes are TRBV4-1 and TRBJ1-6; perhaps TRBD1 as D (5 bases). Germline-derived CDR1 and CDR2 are MGHRA and YSYEKL. The CDR3 is made up of 14 amino acids. Trimming left V 2 bases short and J 9 bases short, with 11 bases between. For the CDR3, the DNA is TGCGCCAGCAGCCAAACCTCTGGGGGTTCACCCCTCCACTTT. The encoded protein is CASSQTSGGSPLHF.